Here is one T cell receptor beta chain with its context. Antigen specificity is unknown. Germline V lookup: CDR1 LNHDA, CDR2 SQIVND (reference sequence). CDR3 length: 15 residues. Unmatched junction bases numbered 6, after V lost 3 bases and J lost 4 bases. Repertoires were generated with immunoSEQ multiplex PCR, while TCRdb's copy carries only in-frame clones and drops some. The profile shows 75,000 to 85,000 clones, about nine tenths of them singletons. The record originates from a study of T cell responses to AZD1222 COVID-19 vaccine. General observations from the study: Repertoire samples came only from after the peak T cell response.

The TCR sequence derives from an adult who received the AZD1222 COVID-19 vaccine. The sample consisted of peripheral blood, taken 28 days after the second AZD1222 dose. The chain has TRBV19 and TRBJ2-3; 8 positions match TRBD1. The CDR3, as DNA: TGTGCCAGTAGTATGCGGGGACAGGTACCAGATACGCAGTATTTT. Translating it yields CASSMRGQVPDTQYF.